The entry that follows covers one T cell receptor beta chain sequence. The data belong to a study of patients and donors after allogeneic stem cell transplantation. From germline, CDR1 is MGHRA and CDR2 YSYEKL. With 4 bases removed from V and 5 bases from J, the gap between germline ends came to 12 bases. There are 14 residues in the CDR3. TCRdb re-called the RT-PCR reads with MiXCR, one entry per CDR3 protein. The sample carries tens of thousands of distinct CDR3 sequences, 40% to 60% recorded once. Sequenced sample: blood, either unsorted or a sorted T cell fraction (not recorded which). The sequence was collected from a human donor who was either an allogeneic HSCT recipient or a stem cell or donor lymphocyte infusion donor (not recorded which). It is not recorded whose cells these are; they may come from a transplant donor. V usage is TRBV4-1 and J usage is TRBJ1-5; D perhaps matches TRBD1 (5 bases). The CDR3 reads CASSRGLGDQPQHF. CDR3 nucleotide sequence: TGCGCCAGCAGCCGGGGCCTTGGAGATCAGCCCCAGCATTTT.